This entry lists 26 T cell receptor beta chains sequenced from one sample in a study of blood T cells in healthy people across ages. Primers used in a second PCR of roughly 6 to 12 cycles were a sample-barcoded 5' primer and a J-beta primer mix. TCRdb itself ran the 5' RACE reads through MiXCR, one entry per CDR3 protein. This table holds about 720,000 distinct CDR3 sequences, around 25% found once. This same sample was also taken into another study, of T cells of mothers and their children.

The sequenced sample consisted of blood. These receptors were taken from a boy aged 5 to 17 in good health.

This clonotype has a single count. V gene TRBV4-1 combines with J gene TRBJ2-7; TRBD2 aligns across 10 bases. This CDR3 contains 14 residues. J lost 5 bases, V lost 1 base, and 2 bases had no gene match. Germline CDR1 and CDR2: MGHRA and YSYEKL. Here the CDR3 reads CASSQGSGRHEQYF. As DNA, the CDR3 is TGCGCCAGCAGCCAAGGTAGCGGGAGGCACGAGCAGTACTTC.

This clonotype is a singleton in its sample. The CDR3: CASSPHGVYNEQFF. The CDR3 DNA follows: TGTGCCAGCAGCCCCCACGGGGTCTACAATGAGCAGTTCTTC. V is TRBV7-8 and J is TRBJ2-1; a weak D match, TRBD2 (5 bases). CDR3 length: 14 residues. Germline V gives CDR1 SGHVS, CDR2 FQNEAQ. With 5 bases removed from V and 3 bases from J, the gap between germline ends came to 11 bases.

This chain connects TRBV7-2 to TRBJ2-5; 7 bases match TRBD2. V trimming: 5 bases; J trimming: 3 bases; junction bases outside the gene matches: 6. This CDR3 is built from 14 residues. Germline V gene sequence: CDR1 SGHTA, CDR2 FQGNSA. The CDR3: CASSPAGLEETQYF. The CDR3 DNA sequence: TGTGCCAGCAGCCCAGCGGGACTTGAAGAGACCCAGTACTTC. The variable domain in full, completed from reference TRBV7-2 and TRBJ2-5, reads GAGVSQSPSNKVTEKGKDVELRCDPISGHTALYWYRQSLGQGLEFLIYFQGNSAPDKSGLPSDRFSAERTGGSVSTLTIQRTQQEDSAVYLCASSPAGLEETQYFGPGTRLLVL.

V is TRBV3-1 and J is TRBJ2-7; TRBD2 agrees at 10 bases. The CDR3 is 16 residues long. CDR1 is LGHDT and CDR2 is YNNKEL in the germline V gene (reference sequence). The ends lost 4 bases at V and 5 bases at J; junction bases unmatched: 11. DNA of the CDR3: TGTGCCAGCAGCCCTCACATAGCGGGAGGTTTCGACGAGCAGTACTTC. Encoded protein: CASSPHIAGGFDEQYF.

The V and J genes are TRBV12-5 and TRBJ1-1, with D unclear. Germline assignment: CDR1 LGHNT and CDR2 FRNRAP. The ends were cut back, 5 bases at V and 1 base at J, with 11 bases in the middle. CDR3 length: 14 amino acids. CDR3 DNA sequence: TGTGCTAGTGGTCCGGGAAACGAGAACACTGAAGCTTTCTTT. This gives the protein CASGPGNENTEAFF.

This clonotype was counted only a few times. The V gene is TRBV29-1, the J gene TRBJ2-7; D ambiguous. Per germline, CDR1 SQVTM and CDR2 ANQGSEA. The CDR3 extends over 13 amino acids. Trimming took 1 base from V and 3 from J, leaving 10 bases between them. The DNA of the CDR3 is TGCAGCGTTGAAGGGAAGTCCGTCTACGAGCAGTACTTC. This gives the protein CSVEGKSVYEQYF.

This clonotype was seen only a few times. The V gene is TRBV7-2, the J gene TRBJ1-4, with TRBD1 matching 7 bases. Germline assignment: CDR1 SGHTA and CDR2 FQGNSA. This CDR3 spans 16 amino acids. Unmatched junction bases numbered 12, after V lost 1 base and J lost 10 bases. DNA for the CDR3: TGTGCCAGCAGCTTAGGGCGAGAGACAGGGAGCGGAAAACTGTTTTTT. Protein product: CASSLGRETGSGKLFF.

The chain couples TRBV20-1 to TRBJ2-1; TRBD2 matches at 14 bases. Germline assignment: CDR1 DFQATT and CDR2 SNEGSKA (reference sequence). The CDR3 spans 16 residues. The ends lost 6 bases at V and 7 bases at J; junction bases unmatched: 11. This CDR3 reads CSASTSGGARWNEQFF. CDR3 sequence (DNA): TGCAGTGCATCGACTAGCGGGGGGGCTAGATGGAATGAGCAGTTCTTC.

This clonotype was found a few times. This sequence joins TRBV6-2 or TRBV6-3 and TRBJ2-7, with D perhaps matching TRBD2 (6 bases). V was trimmed by 4 bases and J by 3 bases, leaving 16 bases between them. CDR1 and CDR2 from the germline V gene are MNHEY and SVGEGT. CDR3 size: 15 residues. In DNA, the CDR3 is TGTGCCAGCAGTTTTACGGGGGAGTATTTCTACGAGCAGTACTTC. Amino acids: CASSFTGEYFYEQYF.

This clonotype showed up just a few times. CDR3 sequence (DNA): TGCAGTGCTAGTACTAGCGGAGTCGAGCAGTACTTC. Translating gives CSASTSGVEQYF. V is TRBV20-1 and J is TRBJ2-7; TRBD2 matches 8 bases. After removal of 3 bases from V and 6 bases from J, the junction contained 4 bases not matched to a gene. The germline CDR1 and CDR2 sequences are DFQATT and SNEGSKA (reference sequence). The CDR3 consists of 12 residues.

This clonotype was seen ten or more times. The chain couples TRBV4-3 to TRBJ2-5; D gene uncertain. The DNA end favors TRBJ2-7, so the J call may be wrong. The CDR3 spans 15 residues. Germline loops: CDR1 LGHNA, CDR2 YSLEER. The CDR3 region has the DNA TGCGCCAGCAGCCAAGATCTTAGTACTACCTACGAGCAGTACTTC. Protein: CASSQDLSTTYEQYF.

The V gene is TRBV29-1, the J gene TRBJ2-1; unclear D gene. Trimming took off 3 bases at V and 8 bases at J, with 14 bases between the two ends. Germline V gene data show CDR1 as SQVTM and CDR2 as ANQGSEA. The CDR3 consists of 13 residues. The CDR3 reads CSVDGFLGDEQFF. DNA for the CDR3: TGCAGCGTTGACGGTTTCCTAGGCGATGAGCAGTTCTTC.

The V and J genes are TRBV7-2 and TRBJ2-2; no clear D. V lost 0 bases and J 5 bases, leaving 7 bases between the germline ends. CDR3 length: 14 amino acids. Per the germline V gene, CDR1 is SGHTA and CDR2 is FQGNSA. The CDR3 nucleotides read TGTGCCAGCAGCTTAGCGCTCGGGACCGGGGAGCTGTTTTTT. Its protein is CASSLALGTGELFF.

This clonotype was seen more than once but under ten times. In this CDR3 the conserved last residue, phenylalanine or tryptophan, is missing, so a read error is likely. The chain combines TRBV28 with TRBJ1-1; 7 positions match TRBD1. Germline V gives CDR1 MDHEN, CDR2 SYDVKM. This CDR3 has 14 amino acids. J was trimmed by 4 bases and V by 1 base; bases with no gene match: 3. This CDR3 reads CASSLLGGITEAFL. In DNA, the CDR3 is TGTGCCAGCAGTTTATTAGGGGGCATCACTGAAGCTTTCCTT.

This chain uses TRBV2 with TRBJ2-5; D is possibly TRBD2 (6 bases). The J call may be wrong; the DNA end is better matched by TRBJ2-7. This CDR3 has 13 residues. Germline V CDR1 and CDR2: SNHLY, FYNNEI. CDR3 bases: TGTGCCAGCAAGCAGGCGGGGTACTACGAGCAGTACTTC. Translation gives CASKQAGYYEQYF.

The rearrangement joins TRBV10-3 to TRBJ2-1, with 10 bases aligning to TRBD2. Germline-derived CDR1 and CDR2 are ENHRY and SYGVKD. Trimming at V came to 3 bases and at J to 5 bases, leaving 4 bases not matched to a gene. This CDR3 spans 15 amino acids. CDR3 nucleotide sequence: TGTGCCATCAGTGACCCTAGCGGGGGCAACAATGAGCAGTTCTTC. Translated, it gives CAISDPSGGNNEQFF.

This clonotype showed up just a few times. V usage is TRBV7-2 and J usage is TRBJ1-5; TRBD1 matches at 7 bases. The length of the CDR3 is 13 residues. V gave up 10 bases and J gave up 2 bases; unmatched junction bases: 5. Germline CDR1 reads SGHTA; CDR2 reads FQGNSA. CDR3 amino acids: CATAGQGNQPQHF. The CDR3 DNA sequence: TGTGCCACCGCCGGACAGGGCAATCAGCCCCAGCATTTT.

This clonotype was counted a few times. The rearrangement joins TRBV5-4 to TRBJ2-6; D assignment may be TRBD1 or TRBD2 (6 bases each). The V gene lost 4 bases and the J gene lost 2 bases, with 13 bases spanning the gap. CDR3 length: 16 amino acids. Germline CDR1 is SGHNT and CDR2 is YYREEE (reference sequence). The CDR3 loop is CASSGGPSTGANVLTF. The CDR3 bases are TGTGCCAGCAGCGGGGGGCCGTCGACTGGGGCCAACGTCCTGACTTTC.

The chain recombines TRBV20-1 with TRBJ2-3; 7 bases are a match to TRBD1. The CDR3 extends over 14 amino acids. V dropped 5 bases and J dropped 0; count of bases not matched to a gene: 5. CDR1 DFQATT and CDR2 SNEGSKA come from the germline V gene (reference sequence). Here the CDR3 DNA reads TGCAGTGCTCGACAGGGATCTAGCACAGATACGCAGTATTTT. Amino acids: CSARQGSSTDTQYF.

The CDR3 sequence is CSVERPGSPEETQYF. As DNA, the CDR3 is TGCAGCGTTGAACGCCCGGGATCACCAGAAGAGACCCAGTACTTC. This chain joins TRBV29-1 and TRBJ2-5; D is possibly TRBD2 (5 bases). Trimming removed 2 bases from V and 3 bases from J, with 16 bases in between. CDR3 size: 15 residues. The V gene's germline CDR1 is SQVTM and CDR2 ANQGSEA.

J is TRBJ1-6 and V is TRBV20-1; the D gene is possibly TRBD1 (5 bases). The CDR3 is 13 amino acids. Germline-derived CDR1 and CDR2 are DFQATT and SNEGSKA (reference sequence). The CDR3, as DNA: TGCAGCTCCACCCCAGGGAGTAATTCACCCCTCCACTTT. This encodes CSSTPGSNSPLHF.

This clonotype was seen more than once but under ten times. The J gene is TRBJ2-7, the V gene TRBV29-1; the match to TRBD1 covers 10 bases. The CDR3 is made up of 12 amino acids. V gave up 6 bases and J gave up 3 bases; unmatched junction bases: 2. Per the germline V gene, CDR1 is SQVTM and CDR2 is ANQGSEA. The CDR3 spells CSVTGGGYEQYF. The CDR3 coding sequence is TGCAGCGTGACAGGGGGCGGCTACGAGCAGTACTTC.

The chain combines TRBV7-2 with TRBJ2-1, with D perhaps matching TRBD2 (6 bases). CDR1 and CDR2 (germline): SGHTA, FQGNSA. This CDR3 spans 15 amino acids. V was shortened by 6 bases and J by 13 bases, with 25 bases between the two germline ends. Written as DNA, the CDR3 is TGTGCCAGCAGTCTCAACGTCGAATGGCGGGGCCCCCAGTTCTTC. Its protein product is CASSLNVEWRGPQFF.

This clonotype was counted only a few times. The chain joins TRBV30 to TRBJ1-1, with a possible D match to TRBD1 (5 bases). V gave up 5 bases and J gave up 5 bases, with 15 bases separating them. Germline lookup yields CDR1 GTSNPN and CDR2 SVGIG (reference sequence). The CDR3 is 13 residues long. The CDR3 is CAWGAGRATEAFF. Here the CDR3 DNA reads TGTGCCTGGGGGGCAGGACGAGCAACTGAAGCTTTCTTT.

The V gene is TRBV27, the J gene TRBJ1-1, with D uncertain. V was shortened by 5 bases and J by 3 bases, with 16 bases between the two germline ends. Germline CDR1 is MNHEY and CDR2 is SMNVEV (reference sequence). This CDR3 contains 15 residues. CDR3 sequence (DNA): TGTGCCAGCAGTCCATGGGCTACCGGGGACACTGAAGCTTTCTTT. Amino acids: CASSPWATGDTEAFF.

For the CDR3, the DNA is TGCAGTGCTAGAGATGACACGAGCTCTGGAAACACCATATATTTT. Its translation is CSARDDTSSGNTIYF. The chain is built from TRBV20-1 and TRBJ1-3; D not certain. This CDR3 contains 15 residues. Trimming removed 0 bases at V and 0 bases at J, with 9 bases between. Germline lookup yields CDR1 DFQATT and CDR2 SNEGSKA (reference sequence).